A selection of T cell receptor beta chains follows, all from one sample in a study of blood T cell repertoires in COVID-19. This table comes from immunoSEQ multiplex PCR, and its TCRdb copy is limited to in-frame clones, with some not included. Here the sample spans roughly 7,000 clones, roughly 90% being singletons. The sample was peripheral blood. The origin of the receptors is a human donor in a cohort sampled during active COVID-19. CDR3s include the opening cysteine and the closing phenylalanine or tryptophan. Each record gives: J gene, V gene, D gene, clone size, CDR3 protein, CDR3 DNA. A D gene is named only where the DNA matches it firmly. Clone sizes are given selectively: once, few, many, or a class where the clone is expanded.

j_gene: TRBJ2-3; v_gene: TRBV7-2; d_gene: .; abundance: once; CDR3aa: CASSLMAGAPTDTQYF; CDR3nt: TGTGCCAGCAGCTTGATGGCGGGGGCTCCCACAGATACGCAGTATTTT
j_gene: TRBJ1-6; v_gene: TRBV5-1; d_gene: .; abundance: .; CDR3aa: CASSSTEVNSPLHF; CDR3nt: TGCGCCAGCAGCTCGACAGAAGTGAATTCACCCCTCCACTTT
j_gene: TRBJ2-5; v_gene: TRBV4-1; d_gene: .; abundance: .; CDR3aa: CASSQEDPRAGIETQYF; CDR3nt: TGCGCCAGCAGCCAAGAGGATCCGCGAGCGGGTATTGAGACCCAGTACTTC
j_gene: TRBJ2-1; v_gene: TRBV28; d_gene: TRBD2; abundance: .; CDR3aa: CASSLGSSGRNEQFF; CDR3nt: TGTGCCAGCAGTTTAGGGTCTAGCGGGAGGAATGAGCAGTTCTTC
j_gene: TRBJ1-1; v_gene: TRBV10-3; d_gene: .; abundance: .; CDR3aa: CAISESRGQTEAFF; CDR3nt: TGTGCCATCAGTGAGTCACGTGGGCAGACTGAAGCTTTCTTT
j_gene: TRBJ2-1; v_gene: TRBV6-2/TRBV6-3; d_gene: TRBD2; abundance: .; CDR3aa: CASSYSGLAGVYNEQFF; CDR3nt: TGTGCCAGCAGTTACTCAGGACTAGCGGGAGTCTACAATGAGCAGTTCTTC
j_gene: TRBJ1-1; v_gene: TRBV6-5; d_gene: .; abundance: .; CDR3aa: CASRGTTGWEAFF; CDR3nt: TGTGCCAGCAGAGGAACAACAGGGTGGGAAGCTTTCTTT
j_gene: TRBJ2-7; v_gene: TRBV3-1/TRBV3-2; d_gene: TRBD2; abundance: .; CDR3aa: CASSSVRLAGGPYEQYF; CDR3nt: TGTGCCAGCAGCTCCGTGCGTCTAGCGGGGGGCCCCTACGAGCAGTACTTC
j_gene: TRBJ1-1; v_gene: TRBV5-5; d_gene: TRBD1; abundance: .; CDR3aa: CASSLGWGQGTEAFF; CDR3nt: TGTGCCAGCAGCTTGGGGTGGGGACAGGGAACTGAAGCTTTCTTT
j_gene: TRBJ2-1; v_gene: TRBV5-5; d_gene: TRBD2; abundance: .; CDR3aa: CASSLRGRAGDNEQFF; CDR3nt: TGTGCCAGCAGCTTACGGGGGAGGGCGGGGGACAATGAGCAGTTCTTC
j_gene: TRBJ2-5; v_gene: TRBV2; d_gene: .; abundance: .; CDR3aa: CASSVRGGETQYF; CDR3nt: TGTGCCAGCAGTGTTAGGGGGGGGGAGACCCAGTACTTC
j_gene: TRBJ2-3; v_gene: TRBV5-5; d_gene: TRBD2; abundance: few; CDR3aa: CASSQGLAGDSDTQYF; CDR3nt: TGTGCCAGCAGCCAAGGACTAGCGGGGGACTCAGATACGCAGTATTTT
j_gene: TRBJ2-4; v_gene: TRBV12-2; d_gene: .; abundance: .; CDR3aa: CASRLDGSLAKNIQYF; CDR3nt: TGTGCAAGTCGCTTAGACGGGAGTCTAGCCAAAAACATTCAGTACTTC
j_gene: TRBJ2-1; v_gene: TRBV11-2; d_gene: TRBD1; abundance: once; CDR3aa: CASTTGARYNEQFF; CDR3nt: TGTGCCAGCACGACAGGGGCGCGGTACAATGAGCAGTTCTTC
j_gene: TRBJ2-1; v_gene: TRBV7-3; d_gene: .; abundance: .; CDR3aa: CASSLSGYNEQFF; CDR3nt: TGTGCCAGCAGCTTGTCCGGGTACAATGAGCAGTTCTTC
j_gene: TRBJ2-1; v_gene: TRBV5-4; d_gene: .; abundance: .; CDR3aa: CASSLPLGGDNEQFF; CDR3nt: TGTGCCAGCAGCTTGCCCCTGGGCGGGGACAATGAGCAGTTCTTC